This T cell receptor (beta chain) was obtained from a study of blood T cells in healthy people across ages. Study results and limitations: Reliance upon unsorted PBMCs precluded definitive naive versus antigen-experienced comparison.

J was trimmed by 2 bases and V by 6 bases; bases with no gene match: 6. CDR3 length: 15 amino acids. The germline V gene has CDR1 SGHVS and CDR2 FNYEAQ. On this clonotype itself: What it binds is unknown.

A second PCR, run for about 7 to 11 cycles, used a sample-barcoded 5' primer plus a J-beta primer mix. TCRdb itself ran the 5' RACE reads through MiXCR, one entry per CDR3 protein. Among roughly 790,000 distinct CDR3 sequences listed, 40% to 45% were seen once. The receptor's source is a woman aged 55 to 70 in good health. The sample taken for sequencing was blood. V and J are TRBV7-6 and TRBJ2-3, with 9 nucleotides matching TRBD2. DNA for the CDR3: TGTGCCAGCAGTTTCACTAGCGGGTACACAGATACGCAGTATTTT. This encodes CASSFTSGYTDTQYF.